The clone carrying this T cell receptor (beta chain) was detected many times. This sample is part of a study of tumor-infiltrating lymphocytes in primary liver carcinoma. Making TCR beta cDNA involved around 540 ng total RNA and a constant-region primer. Researchers made the TCR beta libraries by running three nested multiplex PCR rounds with slightly modified ARM-PCR. TCRdb reprocessed the multiplex PCR reads via MiXCR and lists one record per CDR3 protein. The repertoire holds around 100,000 distinct CDR3 sequences, with under 70% as singletons. The source material, 20-30 mg of unsorted bulk tissue, was used to co-extract RNA and DNA. Sequencing input: liver tumor tissue from sampling region 2. Subset: tumor region T2, inferior pole. This sequence was found in a woman in her sixties with primary liver carcinoma and hepatitis B virus infection.

CDR3 residues: CSVPGGTSGSQETQYF. CDR3 nucleotides: TGCAGCGTCCCCGGCGGGACTAGCGGTTCCCAAGAGACCCAGTACTTC. This chain links TRBV29-1 with TRBJ2-5; TRBD2 matches 11 bases. Germline CDR1 reads SQVTM; CDR2 reads ANQGSEA. This CDR3 spans 16 amino acids. The trim removed 6 bases at V and 1 base at J, leaving 10 bases unmatched. Full variable domain (missing parts from reference TRBV29-1 and TRBJ2-5): SAVISQKPSRDICQRGTSLTIQCQVDSQVTMMFWYRQQPGQSLTLIATANQGSEATYESGFVIDKFPISRPNLTFSTLTVSNMSPEDSSIYLCSVPGGTSGSQETQYFGPGTRLLVL.